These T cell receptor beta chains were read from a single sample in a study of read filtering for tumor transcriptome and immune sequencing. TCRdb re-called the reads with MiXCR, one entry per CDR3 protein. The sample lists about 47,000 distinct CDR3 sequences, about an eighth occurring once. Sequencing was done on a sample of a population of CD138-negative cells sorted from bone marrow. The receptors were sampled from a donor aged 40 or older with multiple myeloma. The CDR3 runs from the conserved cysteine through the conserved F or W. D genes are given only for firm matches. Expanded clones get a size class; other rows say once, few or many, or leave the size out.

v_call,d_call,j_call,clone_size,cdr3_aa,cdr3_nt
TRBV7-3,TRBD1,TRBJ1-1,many,CASSLTGKTEAFF,TGTGCCAGCAGCTTGACAGGGAAAACTGAAGCTTTCTTT
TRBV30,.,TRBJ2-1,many,CAWSVGPNNEQFF,TGTGCCTGGAGTGTAGGACCGAACAATGAGCAGTTCTTC
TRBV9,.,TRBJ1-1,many,CASSEAGGSGTEAFF,TGTGCCAGCAGCGAGGCCGGCGGGAGTGGCACTGAAGCTTTCTTT
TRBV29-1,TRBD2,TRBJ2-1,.,CSVEGQAGGPGEQFF,TGCAGCGTCGAAGGACAAGCGGGAGGGCCGGGTGAGCAGTTCTTC
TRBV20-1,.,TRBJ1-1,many,CSAPRTHLNTEAFF,TGCAGTGCTCCCAGGACACACCTGAACACTGAAGCTTTCTTT
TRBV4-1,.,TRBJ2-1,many,CASSQGPAVSYNEQFF,TGCGCCAGCAGCCAAGGGCCAGCTGTCTCCTACAATGAGCAGTTCTTC
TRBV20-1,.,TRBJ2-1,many,CSARDSAADSYNEQFF,TGCAGTGCTAGAGATTCTGCCGCAGACTCCTACAATGAGCAGTTCTTC
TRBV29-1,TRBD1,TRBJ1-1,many,CSVERGTVGTEAFF,TGCAGCGTGGAGAGGGGGACAGTCGGAACTGAAGCTTTCTTT
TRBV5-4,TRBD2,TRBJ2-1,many,CASAIAGGYNEQFF,TGTGCCAGCGCCATAGCGGGAGGTTACAATGAGCAGTTCTTC
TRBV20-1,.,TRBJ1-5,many,CSAPKGQGNQPQHF,TGCAGTGCCCCGAAGGGGCAGGGCAATCAGCCCCAGCATTTT
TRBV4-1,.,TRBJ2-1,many,CASSQVFGARSYNEQFF,TGCGCCAGCAGCCAAGTCTTCGGGGCCCGGTCCTACAATGAGCAGTTCTTC
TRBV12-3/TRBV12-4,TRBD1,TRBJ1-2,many,CASTLWTGGNGYTF,TGTGCCAGCACTCTATGGACAGGGGGCAATGGCTACACCTTC
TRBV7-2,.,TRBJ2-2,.,CASSLAPLTGELFF,TGTGCCAGCAGCTTAGCTCCTCTAACCGGGGAGCTGTTTTTT
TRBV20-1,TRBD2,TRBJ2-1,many,CSARVSGTSGITNEQFF,TGCAGTGCTAGAGTCTCCGGGACTAGCGGGATCACCAATGAGCAGTTCTTC
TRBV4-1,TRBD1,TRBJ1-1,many,CASSQGSTGGASTEAFF,TGCGCCAGCAGCCAAGGCTCTACAGGGGGCGCGAGCACTGAAGCTTTCTTT
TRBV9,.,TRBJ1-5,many,CASSVGGGQNQPQHF,TGTGCCAGCAGCGTAGGGGGCGGACAGAATCAGCCCCAGCATTTT
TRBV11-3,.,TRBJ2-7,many,CASSFRGEQYF,TGTGCCAGCAGCTTCAGGGGCGAGCAGTACTTC
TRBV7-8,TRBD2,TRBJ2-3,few,CASSPETSGWGDTQYF,TGCGCCAGCAGCCCGGAGACTAGCGGGTGGGGAGATACGCAGTATTTT
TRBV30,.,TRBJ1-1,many,CAWTWGTEAFF,TGTGCCTGGACGTGGGGCACTGAAGCTTTCTTT
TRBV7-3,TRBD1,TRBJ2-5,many,CASSLTGQGRETQYF,TGTGCCAGCAGCTTAACGGGACAGGGGAGAGAGACCCAGTACTTC
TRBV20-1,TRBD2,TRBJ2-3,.,CSARDPRTSGRAPSTQYF,TGCAGTGCTAGAGATCCCCGGACTAGCGGGAGGGCCCCGAGTACGCAGTATTTT
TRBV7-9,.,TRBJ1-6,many,CASTQGSSSPLHF,TGTGCCAGCACTCAGGGTTCATCTTCACCCCTCCACTTT
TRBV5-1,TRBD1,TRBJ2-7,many,CASSFGMGRGQDEQYF,TGCGCCAGCAGCTTTGGTATGGGCAGGGGGCAGGACGAGCAGTACTTC
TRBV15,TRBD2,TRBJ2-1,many,CATSISGNYNEQFF,TGTGCCACCAGTATTAGCGGGAACTACAATGAGCAGTTCTTC